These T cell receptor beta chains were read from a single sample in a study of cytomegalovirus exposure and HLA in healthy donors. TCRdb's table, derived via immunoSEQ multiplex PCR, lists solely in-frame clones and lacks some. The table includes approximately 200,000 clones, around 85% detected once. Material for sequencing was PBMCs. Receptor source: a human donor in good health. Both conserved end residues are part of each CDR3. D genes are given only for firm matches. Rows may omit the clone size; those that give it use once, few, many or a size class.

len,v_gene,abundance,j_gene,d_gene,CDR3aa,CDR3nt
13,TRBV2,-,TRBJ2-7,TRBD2,CASSEGGRGEQYF,TGTGCCAGCAGTGAAGGCGGGAGGGGCGAGCAGTACTTC
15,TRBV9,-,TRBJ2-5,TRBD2,CASSPGLAAQETQYF,TGTGCCAGCAGCCCAGGACTAGCGGCACAAGAGACCCAGTACTTC
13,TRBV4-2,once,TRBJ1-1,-,CACSQTENTEAFF,TGTGCCTGCAGCCAGACAGAGAACACTGAAGCTTTCTTT
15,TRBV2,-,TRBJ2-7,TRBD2,CASGNGLAGVYEQYF,TGTGCCAGCGGAAACGGACTAGCGGGAGTCTACGAGCAGTACTTC
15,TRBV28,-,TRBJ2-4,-,CASSTPGGLTDIQYF,TGTGCCAGCAGTACCCCTGGGGGGTTAACTGACATTCAGTACTTC
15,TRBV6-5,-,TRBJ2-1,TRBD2,CASSYSLAGGSEQFF,TGTGCCAGCAGTTACTCGTTAGCGGGAGGGTCTGAGCAGTTCTTC
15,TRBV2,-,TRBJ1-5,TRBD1,CASSEATGVQQPQHF,TGTGCCAGCAGTGAGGCGACAGGGGTGCAACAGCCCCAGCATTTT
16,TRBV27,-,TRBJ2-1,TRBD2,CASRKNLAGGNNEQFF,TGTGCCAGCAGAAAGAATCTAGCGGGAGGCAACAATGAGCAGTTCTTC
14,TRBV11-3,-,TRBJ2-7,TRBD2,CASSSGTSSYEQYF,TGTGCCAGCAGCTCGGGGACTAGCTCCTACGAGCAGTACTTC
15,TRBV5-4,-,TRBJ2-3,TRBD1,CASSFSQGDADTQYF,TGTGCCAGCAGCTTTTCCCAGGGGGACGCAGATACGCAGTATTTT
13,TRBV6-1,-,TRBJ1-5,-,CASSKQGFQPQHF,TGTGCCAGCAGTAAACAGGGATTTCAGCCCCAGCATTTT
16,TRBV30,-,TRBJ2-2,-,CAWSVHRLLNTGELFF,TGTGCCTGGAGTGTACACAGGCTACTAAACACCGGGGAGCTGTTTTTT
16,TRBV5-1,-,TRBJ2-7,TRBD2,CASSWGLAGAGSEQYF,TGCGCCAGCAGCTGGGGACTAGCGGGAGCCGGGTCCGAGCAGTACTTC
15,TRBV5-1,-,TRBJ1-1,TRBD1,CASELGTATITEAFF,TGCGCCAGCGAATTAGGGACAGCGACGATCACTGAAGCTTTCTTT
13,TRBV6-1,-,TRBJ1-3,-,CASSDPVSLTIYF,TGTGCCAGCAGTGACCCGGTTTCTCTCACCATATATTTT
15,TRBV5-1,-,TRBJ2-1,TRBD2,CASSTRTSGTTEQFF,TGCGCCAGCAGCACAAGGACTAGCGGGACAACAGAGCAGTTCTTC
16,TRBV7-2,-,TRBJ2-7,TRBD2,CASSLGGLAGYYEQYF,TGTGCCAGCAGCTTAGGGGGACTAGCGGGGTACTACGAGCAGTACTTC
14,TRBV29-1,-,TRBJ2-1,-,CSVEGGGSYNEQFF,TGCAGCGTTGAGGGAGGCGGTTCCTACAATGAGCAGTTCTTC
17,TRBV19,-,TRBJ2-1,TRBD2,CASSIWGGNSYYNEQFF,TGTGCCAGTAGTATTTGGGGGGGGAACAGTTACTACAATGAGCAGTTCTTC
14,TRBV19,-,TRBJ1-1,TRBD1,CASIPGTGETEAFF,TGTGCCAGTATACCCGGGACAGGGGAGACTGAAGCTTTCTTT
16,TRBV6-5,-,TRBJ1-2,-,CASSYSINDQGMGYTF,TGTGCCAGCAGTTACTCGATTAACGATCAGGGAATGGGCTACACCTTC
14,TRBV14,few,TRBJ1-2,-,CASSQEARVYGYTF,TGTGCCAGCAGCCAAGAGGCCAGGGTCTATGGCTACACCTTC
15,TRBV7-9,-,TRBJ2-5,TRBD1,CSSSSPGGVKETQYF,TGTTCCAGCAGCTCCCCAGGGGGCGTAAAAGAGACCCAGTACTTC
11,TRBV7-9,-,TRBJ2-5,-,CASSPRETQYF,TGTGCCAGCAGCCCTCGTGAGACCCAGTACTTC
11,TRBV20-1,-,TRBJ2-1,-,CSAQSGHPSFF,TGCAGTGCACAATCGGGACACCCGTCTTTCTTC
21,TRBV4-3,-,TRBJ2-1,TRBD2,CASSLALPGLGGSTSYNEQFF,TGCGCCAGCAGCCTTGCATTGCCAGGGCTCGGCGGGAGCACCTCCTACAATGAGCAGTTCTTC
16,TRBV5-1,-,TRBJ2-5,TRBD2,CASSGTSGMTQETQYF,TGCGCCAGCAGCGGGACTAGCGGGATGACCCAAGAGACCCAGTACTTC
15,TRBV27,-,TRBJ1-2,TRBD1,CASRDRGLKDYGYTF,TGTGCCAGCAGGGACAGGGGGCTTAAGGACTATGGCTACACCTTC
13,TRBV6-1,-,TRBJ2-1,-,CASSAGGVDEQFF,TGTGCCAGCAGTGCCGGAGGAGTCGATGAGCAGTTCTTC
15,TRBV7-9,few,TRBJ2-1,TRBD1,CASSLVSSAGGEQFF,TGTGCCAGCAGCTTAGTGTCTAGTGCAGGGGGTGAGCAGTTCTTC
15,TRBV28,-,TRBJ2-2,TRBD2,CASSLTGGGTGELFF,TGTGCCAGCAGTTTGACGGGGGGTGGCACCGGGGAGCTGTTTTTT
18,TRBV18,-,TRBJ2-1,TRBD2,CASSRPRSGGSFYNEQFF,TGTGCCAGCTCACGACCCCGCTCGGGAGGGTCATTTTACAATGAGCAGTTCTTC
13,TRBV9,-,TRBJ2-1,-,CASSVQGSGEQFF,TGTGCCAGCAGCGTTCAGGGTTCTGGTGAGCAGTTCTTC
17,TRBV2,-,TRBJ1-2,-,CASRRGTEEIGGNGYTF,TGTGCTAGCAGAAGAGGGACGGAGGAAATTGGGGGCAATGGCTACACCTTC
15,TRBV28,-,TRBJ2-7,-,CASNRRASRHYEQYF,TGTGCCAGCAACCGTCGAGCTAGCCGACACTACGAGCAGTACTTC
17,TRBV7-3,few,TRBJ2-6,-,CASSEAYRDSGANVLTF,TGTGCCAGCAGCGAAGCCTACAGGGACTCTGGGGCCAACGTCCTGACTTTC
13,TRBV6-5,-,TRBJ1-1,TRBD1,CASSWTGETEAFF,TGTGCCAGCAGTTGGACAGGGGAAACTGAAGCTTTCTTT
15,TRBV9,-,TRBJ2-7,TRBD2,CASSVSASGRYEQYF,TGTGCCAGCAGCGTATCGGCTAGCGGGAGGTACGAGCAGTACTTC
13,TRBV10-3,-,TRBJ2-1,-,CAISATAGDEQFF,TGTGCCATCAGTGCTACCGCGGGCGATGAGCAGTTCTTC
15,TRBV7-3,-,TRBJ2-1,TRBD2,CASSLTSSSYNEQFF,TGTGCCAGCAGCTTGACTAGCAGCTCCTACAATGAGCAGTTCTTC
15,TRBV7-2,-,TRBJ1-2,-,CASSLASKAGYGYTF,TGTGCCAGCAGCTTAGCGTCAAAGGCGGGCTATGGCTACACCTTC
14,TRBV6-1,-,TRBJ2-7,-,CATHETRGAYEQYF,TGTGCCACCCATGAGACCAGGGGAGCCTACGAGCAGTACTTC
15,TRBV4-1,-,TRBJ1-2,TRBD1,CASSQTGTGGDGYTF,TGCGCCAGCAGCCAGACCGGGACAGGGGGCGATGGCTACACCTTC
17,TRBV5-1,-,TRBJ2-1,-,CASSFRTVRSSYNEQFF,TGCGCCAGCAGCTTTAGAACAGTGCGAAGCTCCTACAATGAGCAGTTCTTC
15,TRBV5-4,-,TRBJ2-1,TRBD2,CASSSGLAEPVEQFF,TGTGCCAGCAGCTCGGGACTAGCCGAACCGGTTGAGCAGTTCTTC